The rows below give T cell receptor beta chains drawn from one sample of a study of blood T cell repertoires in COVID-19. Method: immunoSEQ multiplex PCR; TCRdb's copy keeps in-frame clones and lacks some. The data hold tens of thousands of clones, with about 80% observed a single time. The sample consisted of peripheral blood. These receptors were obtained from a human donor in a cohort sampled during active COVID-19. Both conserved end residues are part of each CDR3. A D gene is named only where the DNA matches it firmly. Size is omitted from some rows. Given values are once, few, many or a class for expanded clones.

CDR3nt: TGTGCCAGCAGCCCCGGACAGGGGGCTAGTACTTACGAGCAGTACTTC
CDR3aa: CASSPGQGASTYEQYF
d_gene: TRBD1
v_gene: TRBV5-4
abundance: .
j_gene: TRBJ2-7

CDR3nt: TGTGCCAGCAGTTTGAAGCGGGGGGGCCAAGATACGCAGTATTTT
CDR3aa: CASSLKRGGQDTQYF
d_gene: TRBD2
v_gene: TRBV6-6
abundance: .
j_gene: TRBJ2-3

CDR3nt: TGTGCCAGCAGCCAGAGGACAGGGAAGAACAATCAGCCCCAGCATTTT
CDR3aa: CASSQRTGKNNQPQHF
d_gene: TRBD1
v_gene: TRBV3-1/TRBV3-2
abundance: .
j_gene: TRBJ1-5

CDR3nt: TGCGCCAGCAGTTCGGACAGGGCGGGCTACCGACTGTTTTTT
CDR3aa: CASSSDRAGYRLFF
d_gene: TRBD1
v_gene: TRBV5-1
abundance: .
j_gene: TRBJ1-4

CDR3nt: TGTGCCAGCACCGATAAAACTAGCGCCCTCTCCTACGAGCAGTACTTC
CDR3aa: CASTDKTSALSYEQYF
d_gene: TRBD2
v_gene: TRBV5-4
abundance: .
j_gene: TRBJ2-7

CDR3nt: TGTGCCAGCGCCCGGACAGGGGACTTTAGCAATCAGCCCCAGCATTTT
CDR3aa: CASARTGDFSNQPQHF
d_gene: TRBD1
v_gene: TRBV5-5
abundance: .
j_gene: TRBJ1-5

CDR3nt: TGTGCTAGCAGCTTAGGTCCTTCCTCTGGAAACACCATATATTTT
CDR3aa: CASSLGPSSGNTIYF
d_gene: .
v_gene: TRBV7-7
abundance: few
j_gene: TRBJ1-3

CDR3nt: TGCGCCAGCAGCGTAGGGACAGGACCCCTTGGCTACACCTTC
CDR3aa: CASSVGTGPLGYTF
d_gene: TRBD1
v_gene: TRBV5-1
abundance: once
j_gene: TRBJ1-2

CDR3nt: TGTGCCAGCAGTGTGATTAGCGTCACAGATACGCAGTATTTT
CDR3aa: CASSVISVTDTQYF
d_gene: .
v_gene: TRBV2
abundance: .
j_gene: TRBJ2-3

CDR3nt: TGTGCCAGCAGCTTACGGGAGGAAACAGATACGCAGTATTTT
CDR3aa: CASSLREETDTQYF
d_gene: TRBD2
v_gene: TRBV11-3
abundance: .
j_gene: TRBJ2-3

CDR3nt: TGCGCCAGCAGCTTCACAGGGGCTAGCACAGATACGCAGTATTTT
CDR3aa: CASSFTGASTDTQYF
d_gene: TRBD1
v_gene: TRBV5-1
abundance: .
j_gene: TRBJ2-3

CDR3nt: TGTGCCAGCAGTTTGGGACTAGGACTTGTTGAGACCCAGTACTTC
CDR3aa: CASSLGLGLVETQYF
d_gene: TRBD2
v_gene: TRBV27
abundance: .
j_gene: TRBJ2-5

CDR3nt: TGTGCCAGCAGTCCCCGACAGGTTAATGAAGCTTTCTTT
CDR3aa: CASSPRQVNEAFF
d_gene: .
v_gene: TRBV28
abundance: .
j_gene: TRBJ1-1

CDR3nt: TGTGCCTTCGCCCGGGGGGGCACTGAAGCTTTCTTT
CDR3aa: CAFARGGTEAFF
d_gene: .
v_gene: TRBV30
abundance: .
j_gene: TRBJ1-1

CDR3nt: TGTGCCAGCAGCTTAACCCCCCTGCAGGACACTGAAGCTTTCTTT
CDR3aa: CASSLTPLQDTEAFF
d_gene: .
v_gene: TRBV7-2
abundance: .
j_gene: TRBJ1-1

CDR3nt: TGTGCCAGCAGCCCCCAGGGGTGGACTGAAGCTTTCTTT
CDR3aa: CASSPQGWTEAFF
d_gene: .
v_gene: TRBV7-9
abundance: few
j_gene: TRBJ1-1

CDR3nt: TGTGCCAGTAGCTCCTACAGGGGGAATTCACCCCTCCACTTT
CDR3aa: CASSSYRGNSPLHF
d_gene: TRBD1
v_gene: TRBV19
abundance: many
j_gene: TRBJ1-6

CDR3nt: TGTGCCAGCAGATGGGGGGGGAACTATGGCTACACCTTC
CDR3aa: CASRWGGNYGYTF
d_gene: .
v_gene: TRBV28
abundance: once
j_gene: TRBJ1-2

CDR3nt: TGTGCCAGCAGCTTAGGCGGGGAGCCGGGTGGCTACACCTTC
CDR3aa: CASSLGGEPGGYTF
d_gene: .
v_gene: TRBV11-3
abundance: .
j_gene: TRBJ1-2

CDR3nt: TGCGCCAGCAGCCAAAACACTTTTGGGGAGGCAGATACGCAGTATTTT
CDR3aa: CASSQNTFGEADTQYF
d_gene: .
v_gene: TRBV4-3
abundance: .
j_gene: TRBJ2-3

CDR3nt: TGTGCCAGCAGTGGCCCCTTGCGGGGGGCCTTGGATGAGCAGTTCTTC
CDR3aa: CASSGPLRGALDEQFF
d_gene: TRBD2
v_gene: TRBV2
abundance: .
j_gene: TRBJ2-1

CDR3nt: TGCGCCAGCAGCCAAACGGACAGGGATGAGCAGTTCTTC
CDR3aa: CASSQTDRDEQFF
d_gene: TRBD1
v_gene: TRBV5-1
abundance: .
j_gene: TRBJ2-1

CDR3nt: TGTGCCAGCAGGCGGGCGTGGGGGGGGAACACTGAAGCTTTCTTT
CDR3aa: CASRRAWGGNTEAFF
d_gene: .
v_gene: TRBV28
abundance: once
j_gene: TRBJ1-1

CDR3nt: TGTGCCAGCAGCTTAGTAAGCGGGGGGGGCGCCGGGGAGCTGTTTTTT
CDR3aa: CASSLVSGGGAGELFF
d_gene: TRBD2
v_gene: TRBV7-2
abundance: .
j_gene: TRBJ2-2

CDR3nt: TGTGCCAGCAGTACGGGGACTAACTATGGCTACACCTTC
CDR3aa: CASSTGTNYGYTF
d_gene: .
v_gene: TRBV6-5
abundance: .
j_gene: TRBJ1-2

CDR3nt: TGTGCCAGCAGCTTGGCAGGTTACGGGGAGCTGTTTTTT
CDR3aa: CASSLAGYGELFF
d_gene: .
v_gene: TRBV5-4
abundance: once
j_gene: TRBJ2-2

CDR3nt: TGTGCCAGCAGTTACCCCTTCGGACAGGGGGCCTTGGATTCACCCCTCCACTTT
CDR3aa: CASSYPFGQGALDSPLHF
d_gene: TRBD1
v_gene: TRBV6-2/TRBV6-3
abundance: .
j_gene: TRBJ1-6

CDR3nt: TGTGCCAGCAGTTTGCAGGGAGGCGACACTGAAGCTTTCTTT
CDR3aa: CASSLQGGDTEAFF
d_gene: .
v_gene: TRBV6-4
abundance: once
j_gene: TRBJ1-1

CDR3nt: TGCGCCAGCAGTGCCCGACAGGGAGGGTTTTTT
CDR3aa: CASSARQGGFF
d_gene: TRBD1
v_gene: TRBV10-1
abundance: few
j_gene: TRBJ1-4